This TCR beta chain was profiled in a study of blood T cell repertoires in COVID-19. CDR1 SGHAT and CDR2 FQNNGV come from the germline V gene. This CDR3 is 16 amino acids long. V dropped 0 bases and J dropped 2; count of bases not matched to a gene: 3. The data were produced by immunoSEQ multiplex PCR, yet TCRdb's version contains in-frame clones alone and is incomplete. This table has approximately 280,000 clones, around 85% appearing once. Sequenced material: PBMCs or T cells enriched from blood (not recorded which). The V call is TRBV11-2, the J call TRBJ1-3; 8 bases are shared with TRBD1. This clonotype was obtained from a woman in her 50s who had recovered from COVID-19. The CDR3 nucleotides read TGTGCCAGCAGCTTAGAGCAGGGGGCCGCTGGAAACACCATATATTTT. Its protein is CASSLEQGAAGNTIYF.